This is a list of T cell receptor beta chains from one sample in a study of blood T cell repertoires in COVID-19. Generated by immunoSEQ multiplex PCR, the TCRdb table keeps only in-frame clones and is missing some. Among roughly 76,000 clones listed, about 89% were seen once. Sequenced material: peripheral blood. All receptors come from a man between 65 and 79 years old with active or convalescent COVID-19. Both conserved end residues are part of each CDR3. Fields, in order: CDR3 protein, CDR3 DNA, clone size, V gene, J gene, D gene. D genes are given only for firm matches. Expanded clones get a size class; other rows say once, few or many, or leave the size out.

CASSTGHLNTEAFF	TGTGCCAGCAGCACCGGACATCTGAACACTGAAGCTTTCTTT	NA	TRBV7-2	TRBJ1-1	NA
CASSQESTGRGSPLHF	TGTGCCAGCAGCCAAGAATCGACAGGGCGAGGTTCACCCCTCCACTTT	NA	TRBV4-2	TRBJ1-6	TRBD1
CASSPLRWDQETQYF	TGTGCTAGCAGCCCCTTGAGGTGGGACCAAGAGACCCAGTACTTC	NA	TRBV7-7	TRBJ2-5	NA
CASSLGQTYEQYF	TGTGCCAGCAGTTTAGGGCAGACCTACGAGCAGTACTTC	NA	TRBV27	TRBJ2-7	NA
CASSYDRAYEQYF	TGTGCCAGCAGTTACGACAGGGCCTACGAGCAGTACTTC	NA	TRBV6-2/TRBV6-3	TRBJ2-7	TRBD1
CASRPGLATRDEQFF	TGTGCCAGCCGTCCGGGACTAGCCACTCGGGATGAGCAGTTCTTC	NA	TRBV2	TRBJ2-1	TRBD2
CASSLAQRENYNEQFF	TGCGCCAGCAGCTTGGCCCAGCGGGAGAACTACAATGAGCAGTTCTTC	NA	TRBV5-1	TRBJ2-1	TRBD2
CASSLQQPQHF	TGTGCCAGCAGTTTACAACAGCCCCAGCATTTT	NA	TRBV28	TRBJ1-5	NA
CASSRRTGNTEAFF	TGTGCCAGCAGCCGGAGGACAGGGAACACTGAAGCTTTCTTT	NA	TRBV6-6	TRBJ1-1	TRBD1
CASSWVGLVNNEQFF	TGTGCCAGCAGCTGGGTGGGACTAGTAAACAATGAGCAGTTCTTC	few	TRBV5-5	TRBJ2-1	TRBD2
CASSYLASEQYF	TGTGCCAGCAGCTACTTAGCGTCCGAGCAGTACTTC	NA	TRBV5-4	TRBJ2-7	NA